The next 17 T cell receptor beta chains were all read from a single sample in a study of PD-1 blockade in classical Hodgkin lymphoma. Sequencing used immunoSEQ multiplex PCR; TCRdb keeps in-frame clones, though not all of them. In the table there are tens of thousands of clones, around three quarters of which are singletons. Relapses following autologous stem cell transplantation were seen in all patients, with brentuximab vedotin exposure varying. The specimen comprised peripheral blood mononuclear cells (PBMCs), sampled before the second cycle of nivolumab. Receptors originate from a human donor with classical Hodgkin lymphoma.

The chain couples TRBV5-1 to TRBJ1-1; TRBD1 might be the D (5 bases). V was trimmed by 3 bases and J by 2 bases, leaving 8 bases between them. Germline-derived CDR1 and CDR2 are SGHRS and YFSETQ. This CDR3 has 13 residues. In nucleotides, the CDR3 is TGCGCCAGCAGCTATGGGGCTAACACTGAAGCTTTCTTT. It translates to CASSYGANTEAFF.

The chain is built from TRBV6-1 and TRBJ2-2; D perhaps matches TRBD2 (5 bases). Germline V gives CDR1 MNHNS, CDR2 SASEGT. The CDR3 has 15 residues. V lost 3 bases and J 6 bases, leaving 14 bases between the germline ends. In DNA, the CDR3 is TGTGCCAGCAGTGACCCCCCCACTAGATCCGGGGAGCTGTTTTTT. It translates to CASSDPPTRSGELFF.

The chain joins TRBV9 to TRBJ2-2, with 9 bases aligning to TRBD1. V lost 3 bases, J lost 8 bases, and 11 bases stayed unmatched. The CDR3 runs to 16 residues. Germline CDR1 is SGDLS and CDR2 is YYNGEE. The CDR3 loop reads CASSGPGQGLAGELFF. The CDR3 DNA reads as TGTGCCAGCAGCGGGCCGGGACAGGGTTTAGCGGGGGAGCTGTTTTTT.

The V gene is TRBV29-1, the J gene TRBJ1-1; D possibly corresponds to TRBD1 (5 bases). Trimming stripped 6 bases from V and 3 bases from J, with 8 bases between. Germline-derived CDR1 and CDR2 are SQVTM and ANQGSEA. This CDR3 comprises 11 residues. CDR3 sequence: CSVGGDTEAFF. In DNA form, the CDR3 reads TGCAGCGTGGGGGGGGACACTGAAGCTTTCTTT. Drawing the rest from reference TRBV29-1 and TRBJ1-1, the complete variable domain is SAVISQKPSRDICQRGTSLTIQCQVDSQVTMMFWYRQQPGQSLTLIATANQGSEATYESGFVIDKFPISRPNLTFSTLTVSNMSPEDSSIYLCSVGGDTEAFFGQGTRLTVV.

The V and J genes are TRBV10-1 and TRBJ2-7, with TRBD1 as a possible D gene (6 bases). The CDR3 extends over 16 amino acids. Germline V gene sequence: CDR1 WNHNN, CDR2 SYGVQD (reference sequence). V gave up 7 bases and J gave up 3 bases, with 22 bases separating them. The CDR3 here is CASTIPGQGSFYEQYF. The DNA of the CDR3 is TGCGCCAGCACCATCCCCGGTCAGGGGAGTTTCTACGAGCAGTACTTC.

The chain employs TRBV27 and TRBJ2-1, with 11 bases matching TRBD2. J was trimmed by 3 bases and V by 9 bases; bases with no gene match: 7. Germline lookup yields CDR1 MNHEY and CDR2 SMNVEV (reference sequence). The CDR3 runs to 15 residues. CDR3 sequence (DNA): TGTGCCAGTGCACCGGGACTAGCGGTCTACAATGAGCAGTTCTTC. Translated: CASAPGLAVYNEQFF.

The rearrangement links TRBV5-6 to TRBJ2-1; TRBD1 matches 7 bases. Losses at the gene ends were 4 bases for V and 6 bases for J; bases not matched to a gene: 7. The CDR3 has 14 residues. Germline V gives CDR1 SGHDT, CDR2 YYEEEE. The CDR3 spells CASSRQTGTNEQFF. DNA of the CDR3: TGTGCCAGCAGCCGTCAGACAGGGACCAATGAGCAGTTCTTC.

This clone was counted between two and nine times. The chain combines TRBV18 with TRBJ1-1; a weak D match, TRBD1 (6 bases). The CDR3 is 15 residues long. In germline, CDR1 is KGHSH, CDR2 LQKENI. The ends were cut back, 2 bases at V and 0 bases at J, with 10 bases in the middle. CDR3: CASSPNTGMNTEAFF. The CDR3 DNA reads TGTGCCAGCTCACCAAATACAGGGATGAACACTGAAGCTTTCTTT.

This chain connects TRBV28 to TRBJ1-5; no clear D. Trimming took off 3 bases at V and 0 bases at J, with 9 bases between the two ends. The length of the CDR3 is 15 residues. The germline V gene encodes CDR1 MDHEN and CDR2 SYDVKM. CDR3 sequence (DNA): TGTGCCAGCAGTTTTAGGGCTTATAGCAATCAGCCCCAGCATTTT. It translates to CASSFRAYSNQPQHF.

The chain couples TRBV19 to TRBJ1-6; 7 bases are shared with TRBD1. The length of the CDR3 is 17 residues. V was clipped by 2 bases and J by 2 bases; unmatched bases: 6. Germline lookup yields CDR1 LNHDA and CDR2 SQIVND (reference sequence). DNA for the CDR3: TGTGCCAGTAGTATACGGACAGGACTTGCCTATAATTCACCCCTCCACTTT. Its translation is CASSIRTGLAYNSPLHF.

The chain joins TRBV27 to TRBJ2-1, with a weak D call TRBD2 (6 bases). Germline V lookup: CDR1 MNHEY, CDR2 SMNVEV (reference sequence). The CDR3 extends over 14 amino acids. Trimming left V 4 bases short and J 4 bases short, with 11 bases between. Here the CDR3 reads CASSWVGGYNEQFF. The CDR3, as DNA: TGTGCCAGCAGTTGGGTTGGGGGGTACAATGAGCAGTTCTTC.

J is TRBJ1-2 and V is TRBV30, with 8 positions matching TRBD1. The CDR3 extends over 13 amino acids. Germline CDR1 GTSNPN, CDR2 SVGIG (reference sequence). With 2 bases clipped from V and 6 bases from J, the junction kept 5 bases outside the gene matches. In DNA, the CDR3 is TGTGCCTGGAGTTTGGACAGGGTCGATGGCTACACCTTC. Translated, it gives CAWSLDRVDGYTF. Based on the CDR3 plus reference TRBV30 and TRBJ1-2, the full variable domain is SQTIHQWPATLVQPVGSPLSLECTVEGTSNPNLYWYRQAAGRGLQLLFYSVGIGQISSEVPQNLSASRPQDRQFILSSKKLLLSDSGFYLCAWSLDRVDGYTFGSGTRLTVV.

The chain is built from TRBV11-3 and TRBJ1-1, with TRBD1 as a possible D gene (5 bases). The CDR3 runs to 13 residues. Germline-derived CDR1 and CDR2 are SGHNT and YENEEA. Between the trimmed V and J ends, which lost 0 bases and 6 bases, there was a span of 8 bases. DNA of the CDR3: TGTGCCAGCAGCTTAGATATGACAGCTGAAGCTTTCTTT. This translates into CASSLDMTAEAFF.

DNA of the CDR3: TGTGCCAGCAGCCCCGATAATAATCAGCCCCAGCATTTT. Translated, it gives CASSPDNNQPQHF. The rearrangement links TRBV4-2 to TRBJ1-5; D ambiguous. V lost 4 bases and J 4 bases, leaving 8 bases between the germline ends. Germline lookup yields CDR1 LGHNA and CDR2 YNFKEQ. This CDR3 is 13 amino acids long.

The chain joins TRBV4-1 to TRBJ2-5, with a weak D call TRBD2 (6 bases). This CDR3 contains 16 residues. V gave up 2 bases and J gave up 2 bases, with 15 bases separating them. CDR1 MGHRA and CDR2 YSYEKL come from the germline V gene. In nucleotides, the CDR3 is TGCGCCAGCAGCCAACCCCTCGGGACTGGGCAAGAGACCCAGTACTTC. It specifies CASSQPLGTGQETQYF.

The V gene is TRBV5-1, the J gene TRBJ1-2, with 7 bases fitting TRBD1. The V segment lost 4 bases and the J segment 5 bases; nucleotides outside the gene matches: 8. The germline CDR1 and CDR2 sequences are SGHRS and YFSETQ. This CDR3 comprises 14 residues. DNA of the CDR3: TGCGCCAGCAGCCAGGGGGACAGCATGTATGGCTACACCTTC. Protein: CASSQGDSMYGYTF.

The chain employs TRBV4-2 and TRBJ1-6; no clear D. The CDR3 runs to 18 residues. The V end lost 0 bases, the J end lost 7 bases, and 19 bases lay between the germline ends. Looked up from germline, CDR1 is LGHNA and CDR2 is YNFKEQ. The CDR3 DNA sequence: TGTGCCAGCAGCCAAGATCTCGCCACAGACGATAGGAATTCACCCCTCCACTTT. It is translated as CASSQDLATDDRNSPLHF.